The rows below give T cell receptor beta chains drawn from one sample of a study of Graves' ophthalmopathy and Graves' hyperthyroidism. TCRdb ran MiXCR on the multiplex PCR reads and lists one entry per CDR3 protein. The sample shows around 1,200,000 distinct CDR3 sequences, 36% of them seen only once. The source material was peripheral blood or thyroid tissue (not recorded which). These receptors were taken from an adult man with Graves' hyperthyroidism. Both conserved end residues are part of each CDR3. A D gene is named only where the DNA matches it firmly. Only some rows state a clone size, as once, few, many or a class for expanded clones.

size: -; D: -; J: TRBJ1-1; V: TRBV9; DNA: TGTGCCAGCTACGGACCCGGGGGGAACACTGAAGCTTTCTTT; CDR3: CASYGPGGNTEAFF
size: -; D: -; J: TRBJ1-5; V: TRBV11-1; DNA: TGTGCCAGCAGCTTGTCGGGGACCCGTGGTAATCAGCCCCAGCATTTT; CDR3: CASSLSGTRGNQPQHF
size: -; D: -; J: TRBJ2-5; V: TRBV12-3/TRBV12-4; DNA: TGTGCCAGCAGTTCAGGGACCCATGTCGGCCAGTACTTC; CDR3: CASSSGTHVGQYF
size: -; D: -; J: TRBJ1-6; V: TRBV29-1; DNA: TGCAGCGGGTGGGGAGACCTCAATTCACCCCTCCACTTT; CDR3: CSGWGDLNSPLHF
size: -; D: TRBD1; J: TRBJ1-2; V: TRBV25-1; DNA: TGTGCCAGCAGGGGCCGGGACAGGGACAATAACTATGGCTACACCTTC; CDR3: CASRGRDRDNNYGYTF
size: -; D: TRBD1; J: TRBJ2-7; V: TRBV6-2/TRBV6-3; DNA: TGTGCCCATCGGGGACAGGGGATGTTCGAGCAGTACTTC; CDR3: CAHRGQGMFEQYF
size: -; D: -; J: TRBJ2-7; V: TRBV9; DNA: TGTGCCAGCAGCGGGTATGGGGCCTCCTACGAGCAGTACTTC; CDR3: CASSGYGASYEQYF
size: few; D: -; J: TRBJ2-7; V: TRBV6-6; DNA: TGTGCCAGCAGTTATGTAGGGGGACGTTTCTCCTACGAGCAGTACTTC; CDR3: CASSYVGGRFSYEQYF
size: -; D: -; J: TRBJ2-2; V: TRBV7-9; DNA: TGTGCCAGCAGCCCTACTGAGGGACCGAACACCGGGGAGCTGTTTTTT; CDR3: CASSPTEGPNTGELFF
size: many; D: TRBD1; J: TRBJ2-5; V: TRBV5-6; DNA: TGTGCCAGCAGCCGGACAGGGACAGAGACCCAGTACTTC; CDR3: CASSRTGTETQYF
size: -; D: -; J: TRBJ2-5; V: TRBV5-8; DNA: TGTGCCAGCAGCTTGGCAGCCACCGGTACAGGGCAAGAGACCCAGTACTTC; CDR3: CASSLAATGTGQETQYF
size: many; D: -; J: TRBJ2-5; V: TRBV12-3/TRBV12-4; DNA: TGTGCCAGCAGCTTAAACCGAGGAGAGACCCAGTACTTC; CDR3: CASSLNRGETQYF
size: -; D: -; J: TRBJ2-2; V: TRBV12-3/TRBV12-4; DNA: TGTGCCAGCAGTTTAAGGTCAGGAAACACCGGGGAGCTGTTTTTT; CDR3: CASSLRSGNTGELFF
size: many; D: TRBD1; J: TRBJ1-5; V: TRBV7-8; DNA: TGTGCCAGCAGCCCGGGACAGGGGAATCAGCCCCAGCATTTT; CDR3: CASSPGQGNQPQHF
size: many; D: TRBD1; J: TRBJ1-6; V: TRBV7-8; DNA: TGTGCCAGCACCGATCGGACAGGGCTGTCACCCCTCCACTTT; CDR3: CASTDRTGLSPLHF
size: many; D: -; J: TRBJ1-1; V: TRBV5-1; DNA: TGCGCCAGCAGCTCATCCCCGGGCCTCACTGAAGCTTTCTTT; CDR3: CASSSSPGLTEAFF
size: -; D: TRBD1; J: TRBJ1-1; V: TRBV10-3; DNA: TGTGCCATCAGAGAAGGGACAGTTAACACTGAAGCTTTCTTT; CDR3: CAIREGTVNTEAFF
size: -; D: -; J: TRBJ2-7; V: TRBV10-3; DNA: TGTGCCATCAGTGAATACGGGACTCCACCCTACGAGCAGTACTTC; CDR3: CAISEYGTPPYEQYF
size: -; D: -; J: TRBJ1-4; V: TRBV19; DNA: TGTGCCAGCAGCCAACCGGGACCGAATAATGAAAAACTGTTTTTT; CDR3: CASSQPGPNNEKLFF
size: many; D: TRBD1; J: TRBJ1-2; V: TRBV5-4; DNA: TGTGCCAGCAGCTTGGCTCAGGACAGGGGTTTGAACTATGGCTACACCTTC; CDR3: CASSLAQDRGLNYGYTF
size: many; D: -; J: TRBJ1-6; V: TRBV12-3/TRBV12-4; DNA: TGTGCCAGCTTGAGGGGCGAAGGGTCACCCCTCCACTTT; CDR3: CASLRGEGSPLHF
size: many; D: -; J: TRBJ2-7; V: TRBV14; DNA: TGTGCCAGCAGCCAAAGACACCGGGAGCAGTACTTC; CDR3: CASSQRHREQYF
size: many; D: TRBD2; J: TRBJ2-5; V: TRBV14; DNA: TGTGCCAGCAGCCAACACCCGCCGGGACTAGCGGGGCAAGAGACCCAGTACTTC; CDR3: CASSQHPPGLAGQETQYF
size: many; D: -; J: TRBJ1-2; V: TRBV7-8; DNA: TGTGCCAGCAGCCTAGGGCCCAAGACAGGAAACTATGGCTACACCTTC; CDR3: CASSLGPKTGNYGYTF
size: -; D: TRBD1; J: TRBJ1-1; V: TRBV12-3/TRBV12-4; DNA: TGTGCCGGCAGTTTAAGGCAGGGGGGGTTTCCTGAAGCTTTCTTT; CDR3: CAGSLRQGGFPEAFF
size: many; D: TRBD1; J: TRBJ2-7; V: TRBV7-2; DNA: TGTGCCAGCAGCTCGATTCCGGGACAGTCATCCGAGCAGTACTTC; CDR3: CASSSIPGQSSEQYF
size: many; D: TRBD1; J: TRBJ2-7; V: TRBV20-1; DNA: TGCAGTGCTGGCCGGGACAGCTACGAGCAGTACTTC; CDR3: CSAGRDSYEQYF
size: -; D: -; J: TRBJ2-4; V: TRBV11-1; DNA: TGTGCCAGCAGCTTAGGGCCAGGGGCTCTTGGCATTCAGTACTTC; CDR3: CASSLGPGALGIQYF
size: few; D: TRBD1; J: TRBJ2-2; V: TRBV20-1; DNA: TGCAGTGCTACGCCGACAGGGAACACCGGGAAGCTGTTTTTT; CDR3: CSATPTGNTGKLFF
size: -; D: -; J: TRBJ1-1; V: TRBV20-1; DNA: TGCAGTGCTAGACCAGATATGAACACTGAAGCTTTCTTT; CDR3: CSARPDMNTEAFF
size: many; D: -; J: TRBJ1-2; V: TRBV9; DNA: TGTGCCAGCAGCGTATTGGAAGACGACGGCTACACCTTC; CDR3: CASSVLEDDGYTF
size: -; D: -; J: TRBJ2-5; V: TRBV20-1; DNA: TGCAGTGCTAGCGGGGGAGTCTTGGAGACCCAGTACTTC; CDR3: CSASGGVLETQYF
size: -; D: -; J: TRBJ1-2; V: TRBV29-1; DNA: TGCAGCGTGGGGGGGGGCGATTGGGACATCCATGGCTACACCTTC; CDR3: CSVGGGDWDIHGYTF
size: many; D: -; J: TRBJ2-2; V: TRBV15; DNA: TGTGCCACCAGCACCGACCTCGGGGAGCTGTTTTTT; CDR3: CATSTDLGELFF
size: -; D: -; J: TRBJ2-7; V: TRBV29-1; DNA: TGCAGCAGGGTAGCCTACGAGCAGTACTTC; CDR3: CSRVAYEQYF
size: few; D: TRBD1; J: TRBJ2-5; V: TRBV12-3/TRBV12-4; DNA: TGTGCCAGCAGATCAGCGGGGGACAGGGGAGAGACCCAGTACTTC; CDR3: CASRSAGDRGETQYF
size: -; D: -; J: TRBJ1-5; V: TRBV6-4; DNA: TGTGCCAGCAGTTTAATTGGGACCTCTCAGCCCCAGCATTTT; CDR3: CASSLIGTSQPQHF
size: -; D: TRBD1; J: TRBJ1-1; V: TRBV10-3; DNA: TGTGCCAGCAGTGTCAGGGGACAGAAGGGAGAAGCTTTCTTT; CDR3: CASSVRGQKGEAFF
size: many; D: -; J: TRBJ1-5; V: TRBV19; DNA: TGTGCCAGTAGGACCGACAAAAATCAGCCCCAGCATTTT; CDR3: CASRTDKNQPQHF
size: many; D: -; J: TRBJ1-4; V: TRBV7-9; DNA: TGTGCCAGCAGCTTTAGATCCCCCGAGGATGAAAAACTGTTTTTT; CDR3: CASSFRSPEDEKLFF
size: many; D: -; J: TRBJ2-7; V: TRBV20-1; DNA: TGCAGTGCTAGAGACACCCGGACAGACTACGAGCAGTACTTC; CDR3: CSARDTRTDYEQYF
size: many; D: -; J: TRBJ1-1; V: TRBV20-1; DNA: TGCAGTGCTTTGGGACCTACGAACACTGAAGCTTTCTTT; CDR3: CSALGPTNTEAFF
size: once; D: -; J: TRBJ2-5; V: TRBV7-9; DNA: TGTGCCAGCAGCCCCCGTAGGCAGCTGTACCAAGAGACCCAGTACTTC; CDR3: CASSPRRQLYQETQYF
size: -; D: TRBD1; J: TRBJ2-7; V: TRBV11-2; DNA: TGTGCCTGGAGTCCGGGACAGGGTAGGGACGAGCAGTACTTC; CDR3: CAWSPGQGRDEQYF
size: -; D: TRBD1; J: TRBJ2-6; V: TRBV19; DNA: TGTGCCAGTAGTATACTCTCGGGACAGGGTTTGTCGTCTGGGGCCAACGTCCTGACTTTC; CDR3: CASSILSGQGLSSGANVLTF
size: many; D: -; J: TRBJ2-2; V: TRBV4-2; DNA: TGTGCCAGCAGCCAGCCTATGGACACCGGGGAGCTGTTTTTT; CDR3: CASSQPMDTGELFF
size: few; D: TRBD2; J: TRBJ2-2; V: TRBV10-3; DNA: TGTGCCAGCACCCAAAAACCGGGACTAGCCGGGGAGCTGTTTTTT; CDR3: CASTQKPGLAGELFF
size: few; D: -; J: TRBJ1-4; V: TRBV9; DNA: TGTGCCAGCAGCCTCCATACCCAGGGCAGGGTTGTTGCAACTAATGAAAAACTGTTTTTT; CDR3: CASSLHTQGRVVATNEKLFF
size: -; D: -; J: TRBJ1-3; V: TRBV7-9; DNA: TGCGCCAGCAGCCAAGTTATCTCTGGAAACACCATATATTTT; CDR3: CASSQVISGNTIYF
size: -; D: -; J: TRBJ2-2; V: TRBV19; DNA: TGTGCCAGTAGGCCGTACACCGGGGAGCTGTTTTTT; CDR3: CASRPYTGELFF
size: -; D: TRBD1; J: TRBJ2-2; V: TRBV10-2; DNA: TGTGCCAGCAGTTTATTGCAGGGGGCCGGGGAGCTGTTTTTT; CDR3: CASSLLQGAGELFF
size: many; D: -; J: TRBJ2-2; V: TRBV25-1; DNA: TGTGCCAGCACAGGACAAATCACCGGGGAGCTGTTTTTT; CDR3: CASTGQITGELFF
size: -; D: TRBD1; J: TRBJ2-7; V: TRBV2; DNA: TGTGCCAGCAGTCGACCGACAGGGCAGGAGCAGTACTTC; CDR3: CASSRPTGQEQYF